This is a list of T cell receptor beta chains from one sample in a study of neoadjuvant anti-PD-1 for oral cavity cancer. TCRdb keeps only in-frame clones here, not all; method: immunoSEQ multiplex PCR. This sample yields 15,000 to 20,000 clones, of which approximately 67% are seen a single time; around 2.4% belongs to the top ten. The sequencing here drew on PBMCs, taken before nivolumab (anti-PD-1) treatment. The receptors come from a person between 40 and 85 years old with oral cavity squamous cell carcinoma. CDR3s include the opening cysteine and the closing phenylalanine or tryptophan. Each record gives: D gene, J gene, V gene, clone size, CDR3 DNA, CDR3 protein. The D gene is left open where the match is weak. Clone size is given for some rows only: seen once, a few or many times, or a class if the clone is expanded.

>TRBD2|TRBJ2-3|TRBV2|.
TGTGCCAGCAAATTAGCGGGAGGGAACACAGATACGCAGTATTTT
CASKLAGGNTDTQYF
>TRBD1|TRBJ1-4|TRBV10-3|.
TGTGCCACCAAGTCCGGGACAGGCTTCGAAAAACTGTTTTTT
CATKSGTGFEKLFF
>.|TRBJ1-2|TRBV29-1|few
TGCAGCGTGGGTGGCCAGGGTGCTACGGGCTACACCTTC
CSVGGQGATGYTF
>.|TRBJ2-3|TRBV30|.
TGTGCCTGGAGTGTAAGTCGGGTCACAGATACGCAGTATTTT
CAWSVSRVTDTQYF
>.|TRBJ2-1|TRBV4-2|.
TGTGCCAGCAGCCTTAGCTCCGGAAGCCCGTTCTTC
CASSLSSGSPFF
>.|TRBJ1-5|TRBV6-1|.
TGTGCCAGCAGTGAACAGCCTCTCAATCAGCCCCAGCATTTT
CASSEQPLNQPQHF
>TRBD2|TRBJ2-3|TRBV6-1|.
TGTGCCAGCACCGCGACTAGCGTTTCTACGCAGTATTTT
CASTATSVSTQYF
>.|TRBJ2-2|TRBV6-1|.
TGTGCCAGCAGTGAAGGTTTCGGGAACACCGGGGAGCTGTTTTTT
CASSEGFGNTGELFF
>.|TRBJ1-1|TRBV19|few
TGTGCCAGTAGTAGGGCCCGGCTGAACACTGAAGCTTTCTTT
CASSRARLNTEAFF
>TRBD2|TRBJ2-1|TRBV10-3|.
TGTGCCATCAGTGAGTCGACTAGCGGGAGCTATGAGCAGTTCTTC
CAISESTSGSYEQFF
>TRBD1|TRBJ1-2|TRBV6-1|.
TGTGCCAGCAGTGAAACAGGGGGCGCCTACTATGGCTACACCTTC
CASSETGGAYYGYTF
>.|TRBJ2-7|TRBV11-2|few
TGTGCCAGCAGCTTAGGAGCTTTACCGGGCCAGTCCTACGAGCAGTACTTC
CASSLGALPGQSYEQYF
>.|TRBJ1-2|TRBV6-5|.
TGTGCCAGCAGTTACTCGGAGAGGGTTAAAGGCTACACCTTC
CASSYSERVKGYTF
>.|TRBJ2-7|TRBV5-6|.
TGTGCCAGCAGCGCAGCGTTGGGGGGCAGCTACGAGCAGTACTTC
CASSAALGGSYEQYF
>.|TRBJ1-2|TRBV6-1|once
TGTGCCAGCAGTGTTCTGGGTGGCTACACCTTC
CASSVLGGYTF
>TRBD1|TRBJ1-2|TRBV2|.
TGTGCCACCTCGACAGGGACCTACGGCTACACCTTC
CATSTGTYGYTF
>.|TRBJ2-1|TRBV6-5|.
TGTGCCAGCAGGACGAGGGGTGAGCAGTTCTTC
CASRTRGEQFF
>.|TRBJ2-1|TRBV2|.
TGTGCCAGCAGTTTTTCGGGTCCCCGAGATGGTGAGCAGTTCTTC
CASSFSGPRDGEQFF
>.|TRBJ2-2|TRBV9|once
TGTGCCAGCAGCTCCTCTACCGGGGAGCTGTTTTTT
CASSSSTGELFF
>.|TRBJ2-7|TRBV28|once
TGTGCCAGCAGTTTAAAACCAAACTACGAGCAGTACTTC
CASSLKPNYEQYF
>.|TRBJ1-1|TRBV19|.
TGTGCCAGCCAACAGGGCGCGGTGACTGAAGCTTTCTTT
CASQQGAVTEAFF
>TRBD2|TRBJ2-5|TRBV9|once
TGTGCCAGCAGCGTAGAATTTCGGGGGACTAGGCCTGAGACCCAGTACTTC
CASSVEFRGTRPETQYF